This T cell receptor beta chain was identified in a study of blood T cells in healthy people across ages. Whole-study results and caveats: Investigators treated diversity estimates from one million T cells as underestimates. Unsorted PBMC input precluded a conclusive naive versus antigen-experienced comparison.

This clonotype was detected only once. Antigen: not known. The second PCR ran about 6 to 12 cycles with a sample-barcoded 5' primer and J-beta primers. Each cDNA molecule was tagged by a template-switch adaptor that had 12 random nucleotides. Sequencing of every sample gave 2.5 million or more CDR3-containing paired-end reads. MiXCR, applied by TCRdb to the 5' RACE reads, yields one record per CDR3 protein. The sample has 1,300,000 or so distinct CDR3 sequences; roughly 60% are singletons. Input material: blood. This TCR was recovered from a man aged 18 to 29 in good health.

The CDR3 sequence is CASSQRGPFSMDTQYF. As DNA, the CDR3 is TGTGCCAGCAGCCAAAGAGGACCTTTCTCGATGGATACGCAGTATTTT. The V call is TRBV3-1, the J call TRBJ2-3; D remains unclear. Between the trimmed V and J ends, which lost 2 bases and 6 bases, there was a span of 18 bases. The germline gives CDR1 LGHDT, CDR2 YNNKEL (reference sequence). CDR3 length equals 16 residues.